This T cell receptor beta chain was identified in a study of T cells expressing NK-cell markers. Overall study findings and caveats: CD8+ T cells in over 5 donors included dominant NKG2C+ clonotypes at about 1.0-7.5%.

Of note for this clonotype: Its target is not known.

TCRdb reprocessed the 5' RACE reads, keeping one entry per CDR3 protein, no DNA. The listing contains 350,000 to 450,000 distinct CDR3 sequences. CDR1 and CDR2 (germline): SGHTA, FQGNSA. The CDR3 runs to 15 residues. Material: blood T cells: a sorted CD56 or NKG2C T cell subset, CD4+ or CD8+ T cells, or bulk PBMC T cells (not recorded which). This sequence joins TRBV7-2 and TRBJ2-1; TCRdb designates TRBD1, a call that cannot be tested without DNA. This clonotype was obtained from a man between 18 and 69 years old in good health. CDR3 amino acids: CASSTDRVGINEQFF. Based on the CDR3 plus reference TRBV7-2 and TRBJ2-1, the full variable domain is GAGVSQSPSNKVTEKGKDVELRCDPISGHTALYWYRQSLGQGLEFLIYFQGNSAPDKSGLPSDRFSAERTGGSVSTLTIQRTQQEDSAVYLCASSTDRVGINEQFFGPGTRLTVL.